Reported below is one TCR beta chain. Every one of the patients relapsed after autologous stem cell transplantation (brentuximab vedotin exposure was variable). Negative selection with magnets was how CD8+ T cells were isolated from the thawed PBMCs. Clones were sequenced by immunoSEQ multiplex PCR, and TCRdb holds only the in-frame ones, with some missing. The table includes around 13,000 clones, 65% to 85% detected once. This sample was taken from a study of PD-1 blockade in classical Hodgkin lymphoma. The CDR3 covers 14 residues. Germline V gives CDR1 WSHSY, CDR2 SAAADI. V was clipped by 4 bases and J by 3 bases, with 12 bases between them.

The V and J genes are TRBV10-2 and TRBJ1-1; a weak D match, TRBD1 (5 bases). The clonotype originates from a human donor with classical Hodgkin lymphoma. Sample: CD8+ T cells from blood, taken at baseline. CDR3 sequence reads: CASSGGFGDTEAFF. The DNA for the CDR3 is TGCGCCAGCAGTGGGGGGTTTGGAGACACTGAAGCTTTCTTT.